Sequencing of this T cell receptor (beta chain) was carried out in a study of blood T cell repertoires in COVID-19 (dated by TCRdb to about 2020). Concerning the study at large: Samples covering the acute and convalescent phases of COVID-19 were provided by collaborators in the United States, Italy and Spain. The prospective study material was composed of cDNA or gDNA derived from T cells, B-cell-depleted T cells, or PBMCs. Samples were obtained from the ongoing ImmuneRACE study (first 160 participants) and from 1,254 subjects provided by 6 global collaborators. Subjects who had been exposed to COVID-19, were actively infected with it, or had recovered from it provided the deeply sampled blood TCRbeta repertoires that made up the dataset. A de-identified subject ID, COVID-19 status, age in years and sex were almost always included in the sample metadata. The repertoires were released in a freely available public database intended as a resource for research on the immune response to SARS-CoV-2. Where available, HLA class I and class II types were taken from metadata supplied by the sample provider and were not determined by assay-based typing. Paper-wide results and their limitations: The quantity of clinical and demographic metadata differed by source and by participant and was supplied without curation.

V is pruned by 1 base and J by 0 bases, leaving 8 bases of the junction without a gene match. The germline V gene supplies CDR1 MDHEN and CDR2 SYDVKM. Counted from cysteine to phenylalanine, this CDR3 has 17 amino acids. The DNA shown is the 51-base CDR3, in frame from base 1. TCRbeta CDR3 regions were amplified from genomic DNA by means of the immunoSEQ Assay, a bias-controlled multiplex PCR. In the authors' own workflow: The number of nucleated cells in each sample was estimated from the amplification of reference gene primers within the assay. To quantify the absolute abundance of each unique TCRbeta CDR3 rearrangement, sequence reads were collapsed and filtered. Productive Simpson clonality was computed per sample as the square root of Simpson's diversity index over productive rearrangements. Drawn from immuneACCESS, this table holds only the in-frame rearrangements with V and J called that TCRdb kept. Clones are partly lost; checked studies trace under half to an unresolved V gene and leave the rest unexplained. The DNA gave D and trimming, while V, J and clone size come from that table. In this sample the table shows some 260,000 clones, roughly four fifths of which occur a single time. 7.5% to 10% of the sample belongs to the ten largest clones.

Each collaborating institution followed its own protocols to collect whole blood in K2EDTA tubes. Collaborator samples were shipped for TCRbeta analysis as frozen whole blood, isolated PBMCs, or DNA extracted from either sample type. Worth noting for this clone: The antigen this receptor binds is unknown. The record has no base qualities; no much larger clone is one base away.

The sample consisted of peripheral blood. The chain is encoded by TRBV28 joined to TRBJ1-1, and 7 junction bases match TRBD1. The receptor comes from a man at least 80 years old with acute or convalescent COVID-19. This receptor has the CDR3 CASSLSRKGAMNTEAFF. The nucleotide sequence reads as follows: TGTGCCAGCAGTTTATCCCGAAAGGGGGCTATGAACACTGAAGCTTTCTTT. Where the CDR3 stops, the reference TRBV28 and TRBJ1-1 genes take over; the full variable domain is DVKVTQSSRYLVKRTGEKVFLECVQDMDHENMFWYRQDPGLGLRLIYFSYDVKMKEKGDIPEGYSVSREKKERFSLILESASTNQTSMYLCASSLSRKGAMNTEAFFGQGTRLTVV.